These 32 T cell receptor beta chains share one sample of origin, sequenced in a study of CD8 T cells in ankylosing spondylitis. TCRdb used MiXCR to reprocess the 5' RACE reads, holding one entry per CDR3 protein. Counted here are about 140,000 distinct CDR3 sequences, approximately 8.4% occurring once; the ten biggest clones make up roughly 8%. Sample: synovial fluid, either unsorted or a sorted T cell fraction (not recorded which). The receptors derive from a male donor with ankylosing spondylitis.

A note on this clonotype: Since a much larger clone is just one base distant, this may be a read error. The chain joins TRBV5-6 to TRBJ1-1, with D hard to call. The CDR3 extends over 12 amino acids. Germline CDR1 SGHDT, CDR2 YYEEEE. This CDR3 is CASSFFQYEASF. The DNA for the CDR3 is TGTGCCAGCAGCTTTTTTCAGTATGAAGCTTCCTTT. Variable domain in full (rest from reference TRBV5-6 and TRBJ1-1): DAGVTQSPTHLIKTRGQQVTLRCSPKSGHDTVSWYQQALGQGPQFIFQYYEEEERQRGNFPDRFSGHQFPNYSSELNVNALLLGDSALYLCASSFFQYEASFGQGTRLTVV.

The table lists this clonotype with many counts. The J gene is TRBJ1-6, the V gene TRBV7-8, with D unresolved. The CDR3 length is 12 residues. Deletions cut 1 base from V and 10 bases from J, with 5 bases between. Germline CDR1 is SGHVS and CDR2 is FQNEAQ. CDR3 nucleotides: TGTGCCAGCAGCTTAGTCGGGTCACCCCTCCACTTT. Protein: CASSLVGSPLHF. The entire variable domain, with the rest obtained from reference TRBV7-8 and TRBJ1-6, is as follows: GAGVSQSPRYKVAKRGQDVALRCDPISGHVSLFWYQQALGQGPEFLTYFQNEAQLDKSGLPSDRFFAERPEGSVSTLKIQRTQQEDSAVYLCASSLVGSPLHFGNGTRLTVT.

V is TRBV14 and J is TRBJ2-2, with D hard to call. The CDR3 totals 14 residues. Trimming pared 1 base from V and 6 bases from J, leaving 9 bases between. Germline CDR1 reads SGHDN; CDR2 reads FVKESK. The CDR3 region has the DNA TGTGCCAGCAGCCAAGCCGGCTTCCCCGGGGAGCTGTTTTTT. This encodes CASSQAGFPGELFF.

The rearrangement links TRBV20-1 to TRBJ2-1; 12 bases are a match to TRBD2. This CDR3 spans 17 amino acids. V lost 1 base, J lost 4 bases, and 8 bases stayed unmatched. The germline V gene encodes CDR1 DFQATT and CDR2 SNEGSKA (reference sequence). As DNA, the CDR3 is TGCAGTGCTAGAGGGTGGACTAGCGGGGTCCAATACAATGAGCAGTTCTTC. Translated: CSARGWTSGVQYNEQFF.

In this sample, this clonotype turned up many times. The V call is TRBV12-3 or TRBV12-4, the J call TRBJ1-1, with TRBD1 as a possible D gene (5 bases). The CDR3 spans 14 residues. Trimming cost V 8 bases and J 2 bases, with 15 bases left between them. The CDR3 sequence: CASGDSWDNTEAFF. For the CDR3, the DNA is TGTGCCAGCGGAGACTCTTGGGACAACACTGAAGCTTTCTTT.

This clonotype was seen only a few times. This rearrangement joins TRBV10-3 to TRBJ1-2; weak D call: TRBD1 (5 bases). The germline gives CDR1 ENHRY, CDR2 SYGVKD. The CDR3 length is 14 residues. V lost 7 bases and J lost 5, with 17 bases in between. As DNA, the CDR3 is TGTGCCATCACCTCCTTCTCCGGGACGTATGGCTACACCTTC. This encodes CAITSFSGTYGYTF.

This clonotype was picked up a small number of times. The chain has TRBV11-2 and TRBJ2-1; D is perhaps TRBD2 (6 bases). Germline V CDR1 and CDR2: SGHAT, FQNNGV. The V and J ends lost 5 bases and 4 bases respectively, with 9 bases between them. The CDR3 totals 13 residues. The DNA for the CDR3 is TGTGCCAGCAGCCAGGGACTTTACAATGAGCAGTTCTTC. Protein: CASSQGLYNEQFF. The full variable domain, completed using reference TRBV11-2 and TRBJ2-1, is EAGVAQSPRYKIIEKRQSVAFWCNPISGHATLYWYQQILGQGPKLLIQFQNNGVVDDSQLPKDRFSAERLKGVDSTLKIQPAKLEDSAVYLCASSQGLYNEQFFGPGTRLTVL.

This clonotype occurred a few times. This chain joins TRBV5-4 and TRBJ1-4; the D gene is possibly TRBD1 (5 bases). This CDR3 is built from 15 residues. Germline lookup yields CDR1 SGHNT and CDR2 YYREEE (reference sequence). Trimming removed 4 bases from V and 5 bases from J, with 15 bases in between. CDR3 loop: CASSRGPLHNEKLFF. The CDR3 DNA reads as TGTGCCAGCAGCCGGGGACCCCTACACAATGAAAAACTGTTTTTT.

This clonotype was found a few times. V is TRBV7-9 and J is TRBJ1-3; unclear D gene. With 5 bases removed from V and 2 bases from J, the gap between germline ends came to 1 base. CDR1 SEHNR and CDR2 FQNEAQ come from the germline V gene (reference sequence). The CDR3 runs 11 residues. CDR3 sequence: CASSPGNTIYF. The CDR3, as DNA: TGTGCCAGCAGCCCTGGAAACACCATATATTTT. The full variable domain, completed using reference TRBV7-9 and TRBJ1-3, is DTGVSQNPRHKITKRGQNVTFRCDPISEHNRLYWYRQTLGQGPEFLTYFQNEAQLEKSRLLSDRFSAERPKGSFSTLEIQRTEQGDSAMYLCASSPGNTIYFGEGSWLTVV.

This chain links TRBV20-1 with TRBJ1-1; TRBD1 aligns across 7 bases. With 4 bases clipped from V and 6 bases from J, the junction kept 8 bases outside the gene matches. From germline, CDR1 is DFQATT and CDR2 SNEGSKA (reference sequence). CDR3 size: 13 residues. Here the CDR3 reads CSATHTGVAEAFF. DNA of the CDR3: TGCAGTGCTACCCATACAGGGGTCGCTGAAGCTTTCTTT.

The gene calls are TRBV6-5 and TRBJ1-6; a weak D match, TRBD1 (5 bases). The germline CDR1 and CDR2 sequences are MNHEY and SVGAGI. This CDR3 is built from 15 residues. Trimming took 3 bases from V and 9 from J, leaving 15 bases between them. CDR3 nucleotide sequence: TGTGCCAGCAGTTATCAGGGAGGGTATGGTTCACCCCTCCACTTT. Protein: CASSYQGGYGSPLHF.

V and J are TRBV19 and TRBJ1-5; 8 bases align to TRBD1. The CDR3 runs to 13 residues. The germline V gene encodes CDR1 LNHDA and CDR2 SQIVND (reference sequence). The V gene end was trimmed by 6 bases and the J gene end by 11 bases; junction bases not matched to a gene: 9. The CDR3 coding sequence is TGTGCCAGTAGGGACAGGGACGTGTCGGCCCAGCATTTT. Translation: CASRDRDVSAQHF.

This clonotype came up many times. This sequence joins TRBV20-1 and TRBJ1-2; D might be TRBD1 (6 bases). V dropped 6 bases and J dropped 6 bases, with 14 bases sitting between them. The germline CDR1 and CDR2 sequences are DFQATT and SNEGSKA (reference sequence). There are 12 residues in the CDR3. The CDR3 nucleotides read TGCAGTGCCCCGCGAAGGGGGGATGGCTACACCTTC. Protein product: CSAPRRGDGYTF.

This clonotype was picked up many times. The gene calls are TRBV4-2 and TRBJ1-4, with D perhaps TRBD1 (5 bases). Per the germline V gene, CDR1 is LGHNA and CDR2 is YNFKEQ. The CDR3 has 16 amino acids. Trimming took off 3 bases at V and 0 bases at J, with 11 bases between the two ends. CDR3 DNA sequence: TGTGCCAGCAGCCAGACTAGGGGACCAACTAATGAAAAACTGTTTTTT. It translates to CASSQTRGPTNEKLFF.

This clonotype was seen more than once but under ten times. V is TRBV10-3 and J is TRBJ2-7; a possible D gene is TRBD1 (6 bases). Germline CDR1 reads ENHRY; CDR2 reads SYGVKD. The CDR3 runs 13 residues. Trimming removed 4 bases at V and 2 bases at J, with 9 bases between. In nucleotides, the CDR3 is TGTGCCATCAGTGGCCAGGGGACCTACGAGCAGTACTTC. Amino acid sequence: CAISGQGTYEQYF.

This clonotype was seen many times. The V call is TRBV5-1, the J call TRBJ2-1, with D possibly being TRBD1 or TRBD2 (5 bases each). The CDR3 extends over 13 amino acids. CDR1 and CDR2 from the germline V gene are SGHRS and YFSETQ. Trimming left V 4 bases short and J 2 bases short, with 7 bases between. The CDR3 nucleotides are TGCGCCAGCAGCCGGGACCCCTACAATGAGCAGTTCTTC. Protein sequence: CASSRDPYNEQFF.

This clonotype appeared a few times. The chain carries TRBV7-2 and TRBJ1-2; 8 bases fit TRBD1. The CDR3 runs to 14 residues. With V trimmed by 4 bases and J by 8 bases, 9 bases remained unmatched. Germline V gives CDR1 SGHTA, CDR2 FQGNSA. CDR3 sequence reads: CASSWTGQGIGYTF. CDR3 nucleotides: TGTGCCAGCAGCTGGACCGGACAGGGTATAGGCTACACCTTC.

In this sample, this clonotype turned up a few times. The chain joins TRBV2 to TRBJ1-5, with 7 bases lining up with TRBD1. The V gene end was trimmed by 4 bases and the J gene end by 0 bases; junction bases not matched to a gene: 6. There are 16 residues in the CDR3. Germline CDR1 is SNHLY and CDR2 is FYNNEI. The CDR3 DNA sequence: TGTGCCAGCAGTGTTACCGGGACAGTTAGCAATCAGCCCCAGCATTTT. Protein: CASSVTGTVSNQPQHF.

This clonotype appeared a few times. A junction boundary mismatches the germline segment, possibly from a read error. This chain links TRBV20-1 with TRBJ1-5, with D maybe TRBD1 (6 bases). The CDR3 contains 17 residues. Germline CDR1 DFQATT, CDR2 SNEGSKA (reference sequence). CDR3 sequence reads: CCARDHRQDPSNQPQHF. The CDR3 nucleotides are TGCTGTGCTAGAGATCACAGACAGGATCCTAGCAATCAGCCCCAGCATTTT.

In its sample, this clonotype was seen many times. The chain joins TRBV6-5 to TRBJ2-1; tentative D call: TRBD2 (6 bases). The V end was cut by 4 bases, the J end by 7 bases, with 11 bases between. CDR3 length equals 13 residues. Per the germline V gene, CDR1 is MNHEY and CDR2 is SVGAGI. The CDR3 protein is CASSWAGRNEQFF. The CDR3 DNA reads as TGTGCCAGCAGTTGGGCGGGACGGAATGAGCAGTTCTTC.

This chain uses TRBV7-9 with TRBJ2-2; D may be TRBD1 (6 bases). This CDR3 is 13 amino acids long. The germline V and J ends were trimmed by 4 bases and 8 bases, with 11 bases remaining between them. CDR1 is SEHNR and CDR2 is FQNEAQ in the germline V gene (reference sequence). CDR3 nucleotide sequence: TGTGCCAGCAGCTCTTACAGGGCTGGGGAGCTGTTTTTT. Amino acids: CASSSYRAGELFF.

This clonotype was seen at least ten times. The rearrangement links TRBV15 to TRBJ1-5; tentative D call: TRBD1 (5 bases). Germline V gene lookup returns CDR1 LNHNV and CDR2 YYDKDF (reference sequence). The germline V and J ends were trimmed by 1 base and 5 bases, with 12 bases remaining between them. The CDR3 runs 15 residues. As DNA, the CDR3 is TGTGCCACCAGCAGAGTACAGGACACCTATCAGCCCCAGCATTTT. Translated: CATSRVQDTYQPQHF.

This clonotype was seen many times. The gene calls are TRBV7-2 and TRBJ2-3; 9 bases line up with TRBD2. CDR3 length: 13 amino acids. J lost 1 base, V lost 10 bases, and 3 bases had no gene match. Germline CDR1 is SGHTA and CDR2 is FQGNSA. This CDR3 reads CATRLAGTDTQYF. The CDR3 coding sequence is TGTGCCACCAGACTAGCGGGCACAGATACGCAGTATTTT.

The genes are TRBV20-1 and TRBJ1-2; D is ambiguous. The CDR3 has 12 residues. The V gene's germline CDR1 is DFQATT and CDR2 SNEGSKA (reference sequence). Deletions cut 3 bases from V and 8 bases from J, with 13 bases between. CDR3 nucleotide sequence: TGCAGTGCTAGGAGGGAGGACCAGGGCTACACCTTC. As protein: CSARREDQGYTF.

The chain combines TRBV11-1 with TRBJ2-3; 10 bases are shared with TRBD2. Per germline, CDR1 SGHAT and CDR2 FQDESV (reference sequence). J lost 6 bases, V lost 8 bases, and 8 bases had no gene match. There are 14 residues in the CDR3. The CDR3 nucleotides are TGTGCCAGCGGCCCCGGACTAGCGGCCGATACGCAGTATTTT. It is translated as CASGPGLAADTQYF. Full variable domain (remainder filled in from reference TRBV11-1 and TRBJ2-3): EAEVAQSPRYKITEKSQAVAFWCDPISGHATLYWYRQILGQGPELLVQFQDESVVDDSQLPKDRFSAERLKGVDSTLKIQPAELGDSAMYLCASGPGLAADTQYFGPGTRLTVL.

The gene calls are TRBV10-3 and TRBJ2-3, with D unresolved. V was shortened by 0 bases and J by 1 base, with 8 bases between the two germline ends. Per the germline V gene, CDR1 is ENHRY and CDR2 is SYGVKD. This CDR3 has 15 amino acids. For the CDR3, the DNA is TGTGCCATCAGTGAGTCGGTAGGACGCACAGATACGCAGTATTTT. Protein sequence: CAISESVGRTDTQYF.

The chain carries TRBV18 and TRBJ2-5, with TRBD2 matching 9 bases. The V gene end was trimmed by 3 bases and the J gene end by 5 bases; junction bases not matched to a gene: 13. In germline, CDR1 is KGHSH, CDR2 LQKENI. CDR3 size: 17 residues. The CDR3 region is CASSPPRSSGVDETQYF. In DNA, the CDR3 is TGTGCCAGCTCACCCCCCCGGTCTAGCGGGGTTGACGAGACCCAGTACTTC. Drawing the rest from reference TRBV18 and TRBJ2-5, the complete variable domain is NAGVMQNPRHLVRRRGQEARLRCSPMKGHSHVYWYRQLPEEGLKFMVYLQKENIIDESGMPKERFSAEFPKEGPSILRIQQVVRGDSAAYFCASSPPRSSGVDETQYFGPGTRLLVL.

This clonotype occurred a few times. This chain uses TRBV6-2 or TRBV6-3 with TRBJ1-2; tentatively, D is TRBD1 (5 bases). The CDR3 is made up of 16 amino acids. V was pared by 2 bases and J by 6 bases, with 19 bases between. Germline V gene lookup returns CDR1 MNHEY and CDR2 SVGEGT. Here the CDR3 DNA reads TGTGCCAGCAGTTACCCGGACGGTCTTGGGGGGGATGGCTACACCTTC. It specifies CASSYPDGLGGDGYTF.

The sample holds many counts of this clonotype. The chain has TRBV4-1 and TRBJ1-2; no definite D call. The V gene's germline CDR1 is MGHRA and CDR2 YSYEKL. V was trimmed by 1 base and J by 2 bases, leaving 8 bases between them. CDR3 length: 14 amino acids. CDR3 protein: CASSQGPVNYGYTF. In DNA, the CDR3 is TGCGCCAGCAGCCAAGGTCCAGTAAACTATGGCTACACCTTC.

The chain employs TRBV7-9 and TRBJ1-4, with D possibly TRBD1 on 6 matching bases. The V gene's germline CDR1 is SEHNR and CDR2 FQNEAQ (reference sequence). The length of the CDR3 is 15 residues. V was trimmed by 1 base and J by 6 bases, leaving 12 bases between them. The CDR3 sequence is CASSLDGRGYEKLFF. CDR3 nucleotides: TGTGCCAGCAGCTTAGATGGCAGGGGATATGAAAAACTGTTTTTT. Full variable domain (rest looked up from reference TRBV7-9 and TRBJ1-4): DTGVSQNPRHKITKRGQNVTFRCDPISEHNRLYWYRQTLGQGPEFLTYFQNEAQLEKSRLLSDRFSAERPKGSFSTLEIQRTEQGDSAMYLCASSLDGRGYEKLFFGSGTQLSVL.

This clonotype was counted many times. The CDR3 loop is CASSGRRGGRRYNEQFF. The DNA for the CDR3 is TGTGCCAGCAGTGGTCGTAGGGGCGGGAGAAGATACAATGAGCAGTTCTTC. The V call is TRBV25-1, the J call TRBJ2-1; 7 nucleotides agree with TRBD2. This CDR3 contains 17 residues. With 4 bases clipped from V and 4 bases from J, the junction kept 13 bases outside the gene matches. Germline V gene sequence: CDR1 MGHDK, CDR2 SYGVNS.

This clonotype was seen many times. The chain links TRBV7-2 to TRBJ1-2, with D unresolved. Between the trimmed V and J ends, which lost 3 bases and 7 bases, there was a span of 12 bases. Germline CDR1 reads SGHTA; CDR2 reads FQGNSA. The length of the CDR3 is 13 residues. For the CDR3, the DNA is TGTGCCAGCAGCTTTCCCCAACAGCCTGGCTACACCTTC. Protein: CASSFPQQPGYTF. Full variable domain (rest looked up from reference TRBV7-2 and TRBJ1-2): GAGVSQSPSNKVTEKGKDVELRCDPISGHTALYWYRQSLGQGLEFLIYFQGNSAPDKSGLPSDRFSAERTGGSVSTLTIQRTQQEDSAVYLCASSFPQQPGYTFGSGTRLTVV.